Given below is one T cell receptor beta chain in context. Its antigen is not known. A much bigger clone sits one base away, suggesting this may be a read error. This sample was included in a study of molecular identifiers for immune sequencing clone quantification. The CDR3 has 14 residues. CDR1 and CDR2 from the germline V gene are LGHDT and YNNKEL (reference sequence). For bulk TCR libraries, previously described methods and listed TCR primers were used. TCRdb analysed the PCR reads with MiXCR anew, one entry per CDR3 protein. This table holds about 320,000 distinct CDR3 sequences, about 22% found once. Sorting captured naive CD8 T cells as CD8+CD4-CCR7+CD45RA+. Findings and caveats of the study: Clones above 20 RNA copies contained over 99% of effector molecules and under 1% of naive molecules. Spiked-in Jurkat TCR RNA corresponding to one cell was reported as detectable against 990,000 or so naive cells.

The genes are TRBV3-1 and TRBJ2-7, with D unclear. This TCR was recovered from a human donor in good health. Some libraries in this study had Jurkat cell RNA spiked in. The specimen sequenced was naive CD8+ T cells from blood, with Jurkat cell RNA spiked in. Documented subset: FACS-sorted CD8+CD4-CCR7+CD45RA+ naive T cells. The CDR3 bases are TGTGCCAGCAGCCAAGATCCGGTGTCGTACGAGCAGTGCTTC. Translating it yields CASSQDPVSYEQCF.